This T cell receptor beta chain was sequenced during a study of T-cell reconstitution after alpha-beta-depleted transplantation in children. This CDR3 comprises 15 residues. J lost 5 bases, V lost 8 bases, and 11 bases had no gene match. The germline V gene has CDR1 LNHDA and CDR2 SQIVND (reference sequence). To note about this clonotype: As yet, its antigen is unknown.

Unique molecular identifiers were built into the TCRbeta library. TCRdb itself ran the PCR reads through MiXCR, one entry per CDR3 protein. Among approximately 500,000 distinct CDR3 sequences listed, over 20% were seen once. Findings of the study overall: T-cell counts and diversity at one year following transplant were attributed mainly to newly produced T cells. Several hundred expanded graft clones reportedly supplied alpha-beta T cells about two months after transplant. Surviving recipient T cells and thymic progenitors accounted for the high day-60 TCRbeta diversity observed in some patients.

The chain recombines TRBV19 with TRBJ2-2; 7 positions agree with TRBD2. This specimen consisted of PBMCs, obtained before TCRalphabeta/CD19-depleted stem cell transplant. This TCR derives from a boy under two years old with Wiskott-Aldrich syndrome, due to receive a stem cell transplant. CDR3 loop: CASDSGTKNTGELFF. CDR3 DNA: TGTGCCAGTGACTCCGGGACTAAGAATACCGGGGAGCTGTTTTTT.